This entry lists 20 T cell receptor beta chains sequenced from one sample in a study of OX40 agonist ivuxolimab in advanced cancers. The receptor library was made with the immunoSEQ multiplex PCR assay. TCRdb stores this immuneACCESS table with in-frame sequences only. Part of the clones is absent; in the studies checked, under half of the shortfall reflects unresolved V genes, and no reason is known for the rest. This sample has about 91,000 clones in its table, and around 87% of those were observed once. The top ten hold roughly 4% of the sample. The sequencing here drew on CD4+ or CD8+ T cells sorted from blood, taken in a trial of the OX40 agonist ivuxolimab. These TCRs come from an adult with an advanced solid tumor such as melanoma, head and neck, liver or kidney cancer.

This clone appeared a single time. This chain uses TRBV2 with TRBJ1-5; weak D call: TRBD1 (6 bases). This CDR3 has 15 amino acids. Per germline, CDR1 SNHLY and CDR2 FYNNEI. V was pared by 6 bases and J by 7 bases, with 19 bases between. This CDR3 is CASRGQGGVSQPQHF. The DNA for the CDR3 is TGTGCCAGCAGGGGACAAGGGGGGGTTTCGCAGCCCCAGCATTTT.

The chain is built from TRBV29-1 and TRBJ2-3; 8 bases line up with TRBD2. Germline CDR1 SQVTM, CDR2 ANQGSEA. The CDR3 loop spans 16 amino acids. CDR3 protein: CSFSGGGPLGTDTQYF. In nucleotides, the CDR3 is TGCAGTTTTTCCGGCGGGGGGCCCCTCGGCACAGATACGCAGTATTTT.

The gene calls are TRBV7-9 and TRBJ1-2; no clear D gene. Trimming pared 5 bases from V and 2 bases from J, leaving 6 bases between. CDR3 size: 12 residues. Per germline, CDR1 SEHNR and CDR2 FQNEAQ (reference sequence). The CDR3 DNA is TGTGCCAGCAGCCAAATAAACTATGGCTACACCTTC. Its translation is CASSQINYGYTF.

This chain joins TRBV6-1 and TRBJ1-2; unclear D gene. This CDR3 has 14 amino acids. The V and J ends lost 3 bases and 8 bases respectively, with 16 bases between them. CDR1 and CDR2 (germline): MNHNS, SASEGT. This CDR3 is CASSDPGRPLGYTF. Here the CDR3 DNA reads TGTGCCAGCAGTGACCCGGGCAGGCCCCTCGGCTACACCTTC.

The rearrangement uses TRBV29-1 and TRBJ1-1; a weak D match, TRBD1 (5 bases). Trimming stripped 4 bases from V and 7 bases from J, with 13 bases between. CDR1 SQVTM and CDR2 ANQGSEA come from the germline V gene. This CDR3 spans 12 amino acids. The DNA for the CDR3 is TGCAGCGTTGTTGTTGGGGCAGATGAAGCTTTCTTT. This codes for CSVVVGADEAFF.

The V gene is TRBV19, the J gene TRBJ1-4; D not certain. Trimming stripped 2 bases from V and 6 bases from J, with 10 bases between. This CDR3 region has 14 residues. Per germline, CDR1 LNHDA and CDR2 SQIVND (reference sequence). CDR3 in amino acids: CASSIRCHHEKLFF. DNA of the CDR3: TGTGCCAGTAGTATACGGTGTCATCATGAAAAACTGTTTTTT.

The chain carries TRBV19 and TRBJ2-2, with 11 bases identical to TRBD1. Germline V CDR1 and CDR2: LNHDA, SQIVND (reference sequence). The CDR3 totals 13 residues. V trimming: 9 bases; J trimming: 9 bases; junction bases outside the gene matches: 6. For the CDR3, the DNA is TGTGCCAGCAGGACAGGGGGCTTAAGGGAGCTGTTTTTT. This sequence encodes CASRTGGLRELFF.

The V gene is TRBV27, the J gene TRBJ2-7; no clear D. CDR3 length: 12 amino acids. The germline CDR1 and CDR2 sequences are MNHEY and SMNVEV (reference sequence). The V end lost 1 base, the J end lost 4 bases, and 5 bases lay between the germline ends. The CDR3 protein is CASSLYGYEQYF. For the CDR3, the DNA is TGTGCCAGCAGTTTATACGGGTACGAGCAGTACTTC.

This clone was seen a few times. The chain couples TRBV28 to TRBJ1-1; 11 nucleotides match TRBD1. Looked up from germline, CDR1 is MDHEN and CDR2 is SYDVKM. The CDR3 runs 16 residues. The ends lost 7 bases at V and 4 bases at J; junction bases unmatched: 11. Here the CDR3 reads CASNSPGTGGATEAFF. CDR3 nucleotides: TGTGCCAGCAACTCGCCCGGGACAGGGGGTGCCACTGAAGCTTTCTTT. Complete variable domain (other parts from reference TRBV28 and TRBJ1-1): DVKVTQSSRYLVKRTGEKVFLECVQDMDHENMFWYRQDPGLGLRLIYFSYDVKMKEKGDIPEGYSVSREKKERFSLILESASTNQTSMYLCASNSPGTGGATEAFFGQGTRLTVV.

The J gene is TRBJ1-2, the V gene TRBV27; TRBD1 matches 9 bases. CDR1 and CDR2 (germline): MNHEY, SMNVEV (reference sequence). Trimming removed 3 bases from V and 7 bases from J; junction bases left unmatched: 6. This CDR3 spans 14 amino acids. CDR3 amino acids: CASSFVGQGSGYTF. Here the CDR3 DNA reads TGTGCCAGCAGTTTTGTGGGACAGGGTTCTGGCTACACCTTC.

The chain couples TRBV19 to TRBJ2-1; D is uncertain. This CDR3 is built from 14 residues. CDR1 LNHDA and CDR2 SQIVND come from the germline V gene (reference sequence). The V gene lost 3 bases and the J gene lost 7 bases, with 13 bases spanning the gap. The CDR3, as DNA: TGTGCCAGTAGTATTCAGGCGGACCTTAATGAGCAGTTCTTC. Amino acids: CASSIQADLNEQFF. Using reference TRBV19 and TRBJ2-1 for the parts outside the CDR3, the full variable domain is DGGITQSPKYLFRKEGQNVTLSCEQNLNHDAMYWYRQDPGQGLRLIYYSQIVNDFQKGDIAEGYSVSREKKESFPLTVTSAQKNPTAFYLCASSIQADLNEQFFGPGTRLTVL.

This clone has a handful of counts. The rearrangement joins TRBV6-5 to TRBJ2-1; possible D gene TRBD2, 5 bases. The CDR3 contains 15 residues. In germline, CDR1 is MNHEY, CDR2 SVGAGI. V was shortened by 5 bases and J by 0 bases, with 11 bases between the two germline ends. The chain's CDR3 is CASSQKGDSYNEQFF. The DNA of the CDR3 is TGTGCCAGCAGTCAGAAGGGAGACTCCTACAATGAGCAGTTCTTC.

This clone was detected once. The rearrangement uses TRBV5-8 and TRBJ1-1; D is unresolved. With 2 bases removed from V and 2 bases from J, the gap between germline ends came to 7 bases. Germline assignment: CDR1 SGHTS and CDR2 YDEGEE. The CDR3 extends over 13 amino acids. The CDR3 nucleotides are TGTGCCAGCAGCTTTAATATTAACACTGAAGCTTTCTTT. Its translation is CASSFNINTEAFF.

The J gene is TRBJ1-5, the V gene TRBV19; D call uncertain. Germline V CDR1 and CDR2: LNHDA, SQIVND (reference sequence). There are 14 residues in the CDR3. V was cut by 0 bases and J by 4 bases, with 7 bases left in between. The CDR3 region has the DNA TGTGCCAGTAGTATAGATAGTAGAAATCAGCCCCAGCATTTT. Amino acids: CASSIDSRNQPQHF. Looking up the rest from reference TRBV19 and TRBJ1-5 gives the full variable domain: DGGITQSPKYLFRKEGQNVTLSCEQNLNHDAMYWYRQDPGQGLRLIYYSQIVNDFQKGDIAEGYSVSREKKESFPLTVTSAQKNPTAFYLCASSIDSRNQPQHFGDGTRLSIL.

The J gene is TRBJ1-2, the V gene TRBV10-2; a weak D match, TRBD1 (5 bases). With 8 bases removed from V and 3 bases from J, the gap between germline ends came to 13 bases. CDR1 and CDR2 from the germline V gene are WSHSY and SAAADI. This CDR3 contains 13 residues. CDR3 DNA sequence: TGCGCCAGCCTGAGGGCGGGGGACTATGGCTACACCTTC. It codes for CASLRAGDYGYTF.

The V call is TRBV7-6, the J call TRBJ2-2; TRBD1 aligns across 8 bases. This CDR3 region has 15 residues. Germline V CDR1 and CDR2: SGHVS, FNYEAQ. Trimming removed 3 bases from V and 3 bases from J; junction bases left unmatched: 3. The chain's CDR3 is CASSLGQAYTGELFF. The DNA of the CDR3 is TGTGCCAGCAGCTTGGGACAGGCGTACACCGGGGAGCTGTTTTTT.

V usage is TRBV19 and J usage is TRBJ2-3; 13 bases agree with TRBD2. J was trimmed by 4 bases and V by 5 bases; bases with no gene match: 6. This CDR3 spans 16 amino acids. Per the germline V gene, CDR1 is LNHDA and CDR2 is SQIVND (reference sequence). The CDR3 loop reads CASSATSGRVADTQYF. The CDR3 nucleotides read TGTGCCAGTAGTGCTACTAGCGGGAGGGTCGCAGATACGCAGTATTTT.

The chain carries TRBV11-2 and TRBJ1-2, with D tentatively TRBD1 (6 bases). Trimming pared 4 bases from V and 5 bases from J, leaving 17 bases between. CDR1 and CDR2 (germline): SGHAT, FQNNGV. The CDR3 totals 15 residues. CDR3 sequence (DNA): TGTGCCAGCAGCTCTAGAGCAGGGGCAGGGTATGGCTACACCTTC. Amino acid sequence: CASSSRAGAGYGYTF.

CDR3: CASSLDMGIETQYF. DNA for the CDR3: TGCGCCAGCAGCTTGGATATGGGCATAGAGACCCAGTACTTC. V is TRBV5-1 and J is TRBJ2-5; D remains ambiguous. V was clipped by 0 bases and J by 4 bases, with 10 bases between them. This CDR3 is built from 14 residues. Germline CDR1 is SGHRS and CDR2 is YFSETQ.

The CDR3 region is CASSLVSQGGSPLHF. The CDR3, as DNA: TGTGCCAGCAGCTTAGTCTCCCAGGGCGGGTCACCCCTCCACTTT. V usage is TRBV11-2 and J usage is TRBJ1-6; tentatively, D is TRBD1 (5 bases). Deletions cut 1 base from V and 10 bases from J, with 14 bases between. CDR1 is SGHAT and CDR2 is FQNNGV in the germline V gene. This CDR3 is built from 15 residues.